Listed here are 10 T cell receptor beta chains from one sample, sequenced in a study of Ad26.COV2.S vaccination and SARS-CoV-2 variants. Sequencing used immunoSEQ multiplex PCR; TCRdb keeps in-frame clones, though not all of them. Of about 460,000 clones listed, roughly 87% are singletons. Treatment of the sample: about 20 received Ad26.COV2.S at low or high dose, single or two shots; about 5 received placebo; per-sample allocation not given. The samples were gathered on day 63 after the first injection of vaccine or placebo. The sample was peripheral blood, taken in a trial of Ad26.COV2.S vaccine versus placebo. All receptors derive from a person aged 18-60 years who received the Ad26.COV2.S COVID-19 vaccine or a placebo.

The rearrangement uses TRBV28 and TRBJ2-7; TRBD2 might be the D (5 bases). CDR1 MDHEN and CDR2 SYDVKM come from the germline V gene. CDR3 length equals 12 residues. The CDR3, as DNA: TGTGCAACCGCACTAGTCGCCTACGAGCAGTACTTC. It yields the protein CATALVAYEQYF.

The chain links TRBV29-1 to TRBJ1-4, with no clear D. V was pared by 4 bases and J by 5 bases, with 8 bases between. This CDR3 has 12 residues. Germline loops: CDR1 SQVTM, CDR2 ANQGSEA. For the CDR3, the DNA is TGCAGCGTTGGCTACACCAATGAAAAACTGTTTTTT. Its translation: CSVGYTNEKLFF.

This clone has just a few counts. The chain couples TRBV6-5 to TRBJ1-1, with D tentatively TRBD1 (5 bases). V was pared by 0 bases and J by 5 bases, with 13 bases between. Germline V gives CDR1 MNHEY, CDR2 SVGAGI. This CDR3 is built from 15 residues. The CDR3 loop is CASSYSVRVETEAFF. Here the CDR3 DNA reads TGTGCCAGCAGTTACTCGGTCAGGGTGGAAACTGAAGCTTTCTTT.

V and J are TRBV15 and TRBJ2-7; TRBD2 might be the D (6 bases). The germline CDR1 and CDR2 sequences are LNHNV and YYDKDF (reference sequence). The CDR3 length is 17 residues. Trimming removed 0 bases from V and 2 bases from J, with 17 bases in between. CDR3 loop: CATSREYGLAQAYEQYF. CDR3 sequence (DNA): TGTGCCACCAGCAGAGAGTACGGGCTAGCGCAAGCCTACGAGCAGTACTTC.

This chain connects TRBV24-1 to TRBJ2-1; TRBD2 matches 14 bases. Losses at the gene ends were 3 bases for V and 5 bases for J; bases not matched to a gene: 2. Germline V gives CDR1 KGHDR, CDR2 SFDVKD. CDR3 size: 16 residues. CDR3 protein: CATSDGGLAGDNEQFF. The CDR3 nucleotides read TGTGCCACCAGTGATGGGGGACTAGCGGGGGACAATGAGCAGTTCTTC.

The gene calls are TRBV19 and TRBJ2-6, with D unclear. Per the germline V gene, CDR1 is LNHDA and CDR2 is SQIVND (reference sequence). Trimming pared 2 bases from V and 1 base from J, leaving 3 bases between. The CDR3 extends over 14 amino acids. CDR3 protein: CASSIWSGANVLTF. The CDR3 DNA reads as TGTGCCAGTAGTATATGGTCTGGGGCCAACGTCCTGACTTTC.

CDR3 in amino acids: CASSPTGYSYEQYF. The CDR3 bases are TGTGCCAGCAGTCCGACAGGATACTCCTACGAGCAGTACTTC. The rearrangement uses TRBV27 and TRBJ2-7; D might be TRBD1 (6 bases). CDR1 is MNHEY, CDR2 SMNVEV, per germline (reference sequence). The length of the CDR3 is 14 residues. V dropped 5 bases and J dropped 0 bases, with 11 bases sitting between them.

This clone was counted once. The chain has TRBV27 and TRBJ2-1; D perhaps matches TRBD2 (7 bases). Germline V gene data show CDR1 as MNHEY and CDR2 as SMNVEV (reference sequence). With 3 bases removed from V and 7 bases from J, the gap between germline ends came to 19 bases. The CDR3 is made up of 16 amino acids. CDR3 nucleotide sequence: TGTGCCAGCAGTTTCGGGTGGTCTGGGAGGGGGAATGAGCAGTTCTTC. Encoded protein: CASSFGWSGRGNEQFF.

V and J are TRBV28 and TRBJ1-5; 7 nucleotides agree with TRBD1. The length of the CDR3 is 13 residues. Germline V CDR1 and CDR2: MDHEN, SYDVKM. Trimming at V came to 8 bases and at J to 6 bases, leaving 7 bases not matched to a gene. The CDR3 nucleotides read TGTGCCAGCCGCTCAGGGGGTAGTCAGCCCCAGCATTTT. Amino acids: CASRSGGSQPQHF.

CDR3 loop: CASSLSGGRNYGYTF. The CDR3 DNA is TGTGCCAGCAGTTTATCGGGGGGGAGAAACTATGGCTACACCTTC. The chain couples TRBV28 to TRBJ1-2; D may be TRBD1 (5 bases). The CDR3 extends over 15 amino acids. Germline V gene lookup returns CDR1 MDHEN and CDR2 SYDVKM. The V and J ends lost 1 base and 2 bases respectively, with 11 bases between them.